This T cell receptor beta chain came from a study of beta chain features in type 1 diabetes. Expressed TCRB transcripts got sequenced, as all isolated RNA was reverse transcribed. The table came from immunoSEQ multiplex PCR; TCRdb's copy has only in-frame clones and leaves some out. This sample has some 290,000 clones, with around 24% found just once. Study-level findings and limits: TCRB CDR3 length was moderately but significantly reduced in all four CD4+ subsets of Type 1 diabetes patients.

This clone was found a few times. The antigen remains unidentified. J lost 4 bases, V lost 8 bases, and 8 bases had no gene match. Germline V gene data show CDR1 as SQVTM and CDR2 as ANQGSEA. The CDR3 extends over 14 amino acids. The sample comprised naive CD4+ T cells from blood. The TCR originated in a woman aged 25 to 39 with type 1 diabetes. V gene TRBV29-1 combines with J gene TRBJ2-1; 10 bases line up with TRBD2. CDR3 protein: CSSFGLAAYNEQFF. CDR3 bases: TGCAGCAGTTTCGGACTAGCGGCTTACAATGAGCAGTTCTTC.